Listed below are T cell receptor beta chains from one sample, sequenced in a study of blood T cell repertoires in COVID-19. Sequencing was performed with immunoSEQ multiplex PCR; in TCRdb, only in-frame clones are kept and a portion is missing. The sample carries tens of thousands of clones, roughly 91% recorded once. Sequencing was carried out using peripheral blood. The receptors come from a woman aged 80 or over with active or convalescent COVID-19. CDR3s leave out the opening cysteine and the closing phenylalanine or tryptophan. Each record gives: J gene, V gene, CDR3 protein.

>TRBJ1-1|TRBV27
ASSVQGVGTEAF
>TRBJ1-1|TRBV14
ASSRLDIGAAF
>TRBJ2-3|TRBV10-2
ASRLAGAFTDTQY
>TRBJ2-7|TRBV21-1
ASSKIRPGADSSYEQY
>TRBJ2-1|TRBV9
ASSVGAEQF
>TRBJ2-3|TRBV6-5
ASSYGQVGADTQY
>TRBJ1-4|TRBV7-9
ASSRTPSGEKLF
>TRBJ2-1|TRBV5-6
ASSWGLAGGPGNEQF
>TRBJ1-2|TRBV24-1
ATRPGQGTYGYT
>TRBJ2-3|TRBV5-1
ASSFMGQESDTQY
>TRBJ2-7|TRBV19
ASSIARGTYEQY
>TRBJ2-3|TRBV6-4
ASGDRSTDTQY
>TRBJ2-3|TRBV7-9
ASSAGTLSTDTQY
>TRBJ1-3|TRBV19
ASSLSGTGTLLGNTIY
>TRBJ1-1|TRBV6-5
ASNNGREAF
>TRBJ2-1|TRBV7-3
ASSKAGLQYNEQF
>TRBJ2-7|TRBV4-3
ASSQIQGLEQY
>TRBJ1-6|TRBV5-6
ASSLGRSSYNSPLH
>TRBJ2-3|TRBV4-3
ASSQDTPGSGGPTDTQY
>TRBJ1-6|TRBV29-1
SVAPTSGSPLH
>TRBJ1-5|TRBV19
ASQGDRQHNQPQH
>TRBJ2-7|TRBV3-1/TRBV3-2
ASSRQSTVYEQY
>TRBJ1-1|TRBV5-1
ASSYRTGGVLDTEAF
>TRBJ1-5|TRBV6-2/TRBV6-3
ASSYRLGRNSNQPQH
>TRBJ1-1|TRBV7-3
ASSFSGGVTEAF
>TRBJ2-1|TRBV28
ASAPDTTYNEQF
>TRBJ1-2|TRBV10-1
ASSESRLYGYT
>TRBJ1-2|TRBV7-2
ASSSWTGIYGYT
>TRBJ2-7|TRBV5-1
ASSLAGDDSYEQY
>TRBJ2-7|TRBV19
ASSGLSGTGATEQY
>TRBJ2-3|TRBV7-9
ASSPASLAGGFTDTQY
>TRBJ2-3|TRBV7-2
ASSPGASGATDTQY
>TRBJ1-2|TRBV5-4
ASSSGPSDYT
>TRBJ2-5|TRBV7-9
ASSLAAGETQY
>TRBJ1-2|TRBV6-6
ASGGGYT
>TRBJ2-3|TRBV9
ASSPMTSALPGRKSDTQY
>TRBJ1-3|TRBV6-5
ASSSTGNTIY
>TRBJ1-5|TRBV7-2
ASSLASTGGVQPQH
>TRBJ2-1|TRBV6-2/TRBV6-3
ASSYPLGAETSRSNEQF
>TRBJ1-5|TRBV6-2/TRBV6-3
ASSYPGGVGQPQH